These 18 T cell receptor beta chains were sequenced from one sample in a study of persistence of HIV-infected CD4 T cells. No antigen is known for these receptors. This was the immunoSEQ version 4 assay in survey mode. Measured with immunoSEQ multiplex PCR; TCRdb has only the in-frame clones, and not every one. The table shows 25,000 to 30,000 clones, with approximately 82% occurring only once. Cells were stimulated with CMV-infected fibroblast lysates at roughly 10 ug/mL. CD40L/CD69 double-negative CD45RO-high memory CD4+ T cells were collected. Sample: CD4+ T cells sorted from PBMCs after approximately 19-hour stimulation, taken from a patient who received antiretroviral therapy. Receptor source: an adult man with HIV who was CMV-seropositive.

J is TRBJ1-2 and V is TRBV7-8; D unclear. V dropped 5 bases and J dropped 8 bases, with 12 bases sitting between them. The CDR3 is 12 residues long. Germline-derived CDR1 and CDR2 are SGHVS and FQNEAQ. CDR3 residues: CASSQPLDGYTF. CDR3 sequence (DNA): TGTGCCAGCAGCCAACCCTTGGACGGCTACACCTTC.

The chain uses TRBV7-3 and TRBJ2-3; a possible D gene is TRBD2 (6 bases). V gave up 5 bases and J gave up 5 bases, with 11 bases separating them. CDR1 SGHTA and CDR2 FQGTGA come from the germline V gene. The CDR3 runs 13 residues. The CDR3 here is CASSKDGRDTQYF. As DNA, the CDR3 is TGTGCCAGCAGCAAGGACGGGAGAGATACGCAGTATTTT. Complete variable domain (other parts from reference TRBV7-3 and TRBJ2-3): GAGVSQTPSNKVTEKGKYVELRCDPISGHTALYWYRQSLGQGPEFLIYFQGTGAADDSGLPNDRFFAVRPEGSVSTLKIQRTERGDSAVYLCASSKDGRDTQYFGPGTRLTVL.

The genes are TRBV5-1 and TRBJ1-2; D gene uncertain. This CDR3 is built from 14 residues. The V gene's germline CDR1 is SGHRS and CDR2 YFSETQ. The V gene lost 4 bases and the J gene lost 0 bases, with 10 bases spanning the gap. CDR3 in amino acids: CASSVELANYGYTF. In DNA form, the CDR3 reads TGCGCCAGCAGCGTGGAGTTAGCTAACTATGGCTACACCTTC.

Only one count was recorded for this clone. This CDR3 reads CASSPQGAKDTQYF. CDR3 coding DNA: TGTGCCAGCAGCCCACAGGGGGCTAAAGATACGCAGTATTTT. The V call is TRBV7-3, the J call TRBJ2-3, with 9 bases fitting TRBD1. Trimming took 5 bases from V and 5 from J; bases not matched to a gene: 5. The CDR3 sequence is 14 residues long. CDR1 is SGHTA, CDR2 FQGTGA, per germline.

The rearrangement links TRBV5-1 to TRBJ2-3; 10 nucleotides align to TRBD2. Losses at the gene ends were 4 bases for V and 1 base for J; bases not matched to a gene: 3. The CDR3 totals 15 residues. Germline loops: CDR1 SGHRS, CDR2 YFSETQ. The CDR3 DNA reads TGCGCCAGCAGCGACGGGACTAGCGGCACAGATACGCAGTATTTT. This sequence encodes CASSDGTSGTDTQYF.

This chain connects TRBV28 to TRBJ1-2; no reliable D call. The CDR3 runs 14 residues. V was pared by 6 bases and J by 6 bases, with 17 bases between. CDR1 MDHEN and CDR2 SYDVKM come from the germline V gene. CDR3 protein: CASRFQKDPHGYTF. CDR3 nucleotides: TGTGCCAGCAGATTCCAGAAGGATCCTCATGGCTACACCTTC.

The chain is built from TRBV4-1 and TRBJ1-4; 8 bases align to TRBD1. This CDR3 has 16 amino acids. Germline CDR1 is MGHRA and CDR2 is YSYEKL. J lost 7 bases, V lost 1 base, and 8 bases had no gene match. CDR3 region: CASSQGQGALSEKLFF. In DNA form, the CDR3 reads TGCGCCAGCAGCCAAGGGCAGGGGGCGCTGAGTGAAAAACTGTTTTTT.

In this sample, this clone turned up a few times. The chain employs TRBV4-2 and TRBJ2-2; 8 nucleotides align to TRBD1. CDR1 is LGHNA, CDR2 YNFKEQ, per germline. CDR3 length: 16 amino acids. The V segment lost 0 bases and the J segment 7 bases; nucleotides outside the gene matches: 7. CDR3 in DNA: TGTGCCAGCAGCCAAGAAGGGCAGGGGGCTAGCGGGGAGCTGTTTTTT. As protein: CASSQEGQGASGELFF.

This chain connects TRBV18 to TRBJ2-5; 16 positions match TRBD2. CDR1 and CDR2 from the germline V gene are KGHSH and LQKENI. The CDR3 totals 19 residues. V shed 0 bases, J shed 5 bases, and the junction held 9 bases outside the gene matches. CDR3 coding DNA: TGTGCCAGCTCACCACCGAGGGGACTAGCGGGGGGGCAATGGGAGACCCAGTACTTC. Its translation: CASSPPRGLAGGQWETQYF.

This clone was observed a handful of times. The chain carries TRBV21-1 and TRBJ1-2; TRBD1, as called in the table, went unchecked against the DNA. TRBV21-1 is labeled a pseudogene. The CDR3 covers 12 residues. CDR3 sequence reads: CASSQAGYGYTF. DNA for the CDR3: TGTGCCAGCAGCCAGGCAGGCTATGGCTACACCTTC.

This clone showed up just a few times. This chain uses TRBV9 with TRBJ2-2; D uncertain. Between the trimmed V and J ends, which lost 4 bases and 5 bases, there was a span of 6 bases. The CDR3 contains 12 residues. Germline CDR1 is SGDLS and CDR2 is YYNGEE. CDR3 in amino acids: CASSPITGELFF. CDR3 in DNA: TGTGCCAGCAGCCCTATTACCGGGGAGCTGTTTTTT.

V usage is TRBV7-3 and J usage is TRBJ2-2; 8 nucleotides agree with TRBD1. Losses at the gene ends were 5 bases for V and 4 bases for J; bases not matched to a gene: 9. The V gene's germline CDR1 is SGHTA and CDR2 FQGTGA. CDR3 size: 16 residues. The CDR3 is CASSPGRQGATGELFF. As DNA, the CDR3 is TGTGCCAGCAGCCCAGGGCGGCAGGGGGCCACCGGGGAGCTGTTTTTT. The full variable domain, in which reference TRBV7-3 and TRBJ2-2 provide the parts outside the CDR3, is GAGVSQTPSNKVTEKGKYVELRCDPISGHTALYWYRQSLGQGPEFLIYFQGTGAADDSGLPNDRFFAVRPEGSVSTLKIQRTERGDSAVYLCASSPGRQGATGELFFGEGSRLTVL.

The rearrangement uses TRBV5-1 and TRBJ1-5; D perhaps matches TRBD1 (6 bases). Per germline, CDR1 SGHRS and CDR2 YFSETQ. The CDR3 is 15 amino acids. The germline V and J ends were trimmed by 4 bases and 2 bases, with 13 bases remaining between them. The DNA of the CDR3 is TGCGCCAGCAGCGAACAGGGTTCCGGCAATCAGCCCCAGCATTTT. It codes for CASSEQGSGNQPQHF.

The chain joins TRBV18 to TRBJ2-5; D remains unclear. The CDR3 is 12 amino acids. V lost 4 bases and J 5 bases, leaving 8 bases between the germline ends. CDR1 is KGHSH, CDR2 LQKENI, per germline. CDR3 loop: CASSRPRETQYF. The CDR3 DNA reads as TGTGCCAGCTCACGCCCCAGGGAGACCCAGTACTTC.

The genes are TRBV14 and TRBJ2-7; no clear D gene. CDR1 is SGHDN and CDR2 is FVKESK in the germline V gene. V was pared by 0 bases and J by 2 bases, with 11 bases between. There are 15 residues in the CDR3. Written as DNA, the CDR3 is TGTGCCAGCAGCCAAGATATAGGGTCTCCCTACGAGCAGTACTTC. Translating gives CASSQDIGSPYEQYF.

The chain couples TRBV6-6 to TRBJ2-7, with D perhaps matching TRBD1 (6 bases). Germline values: CDR1 MNHNY, CDR2 SVGAGI (reference sequence). The CDR3 contains 14 residues. The V end was cut by 5 bases, the J end by 2 bases, with 13 bases between. CDR3 nucleotides: TGTGCCAGCAGTCACCGGGACAAAGCCTACGAGCAGTACTTC. This encodes CASSHRDKAYEQYF.

The chain carries TRBV7-3 and TRBJ1-3, with 10 bases matching TRBD1. The CDR3 length is 17 residues. Germline lookup yields CDR1 SGHTA and CDR2 FQGTGA. After removal of 5 bases from V and 0 bases from J, the junction contained 7 bases not matched to a gene. The CDR3 sequence: CASSPGQGRSSGNTIYF. CDR3 DNA sequence: TGTGCCAGCAGCCCGGGACAGGGGAGGAGCTCTGGAAACACCATATATTTT.

This chain connects TRBV18 to TRBJ2-7, with D possibly TRBD1 on 6 matching bases. Trimming removed 5 bases from V and 1 base from J, with 6 bases in between. The germline CDR1 and CDR2 sequences are KGHSH and LQKENI. The CDR3 covers 12 residues. The CDR3 nucleotides are TGTGCCAGCTCAGGACAGTCCTACGAGCAGTACTTC. This sequence encodes CASSGQSYEQYF.